This T cell receptor beta chain was captured in a study of human thymus T cells. Study observations and caveats: Highly overlapping thymic repertoires in unrelated individuals were reported by related research.

Here immunoSEQ multiplex PCR was the method, and the copy in TCRdb shows in-frame clones only, minus some. In the table there are fewer than 90,000 clones, roughly 97% of which are singletons. The V end was cut by 3 bases, the J end by 4 bases, with 4 bases between. The CDR3 spans 12 residues. Germline V CDR1 and CDR2: LNHDA, SQIVND (reference sequence). Thymus specimens were resections from corrective heart surgery. Congenital heart defects were the reason for the corrective surgery that the donors, healthy Finnish infants, were having. Turning to this clone: Its antigen is unidentified.

The rearrangement links TRBV19 to TRBJ1-3; no clear D gene. The clonotype comes from a boy in the first two years of life with a congenital heart defect but otherwise immunologically healthy. Sequenced input: thymus tissue. CDR3 in amino acids: CASSIRGNTIYF. CDR3 coding DNA: TGTGCCAGTAGTATTAGGGGAAACACCATATATTTT.